Below, 10 T cell receptor beta chains from the same sample are listed, as sequenced in a study of T cells after yellow fever vaccination. TCRdb redid the calling of the 5' RACE reads with MiXCR, one entry per CDR3 protein. The data contain 500,000 to 650,000 distinct CDR3 sequences, about a sixth of them singletons. This material consisted of PBMCs, taken about 5 days after the first yellow fever vaccination. These receptors originate from a man younger than 35 who received the YFV17D yellow fever vaccine.

This clonotype was observed a handful of times. J is TRBJ1-1 and V is TRBV4-2; D is perhaps TRBD1 (5 bases). Trimming cost V 5 bases and J 1 base, with 17 bases left between them. There are 16 residues in the CDR3. Per the germline V gene, CDR1 is LGHNA and CDR2 is YNFKEQ. CDR3: CASSRLGVQANTEAFF. The CDR3 DNA sequence: TGTGCCAGCAGCAGACTAGGGGTCCAGGCGAACACTGAAGCTTTCTTT.

This chain links TRBV7-2 with TRBJ2-7; D unclear. This CDR3 spans 14 amino acids. Germline assignment: CDR1 SGHTA and CDR2 FQGNSA. Trimming left V 1 base short and J 2 bases short, with 9 bases between. The CDR3 here is CASSLVDGTYEQYF. CDR3 coding DNA: TGTGCCAGCAGCTTAGTGGACGGAACCTACGAGCAGTACTTC.

This clonotype appeared a few times. The gene calls are TRBV6-2 or TRBV6-3 and TRBJ2-7; 7 bases fit TRBD1. With V trimmed by 6 bases and J by 0 bases, 8 bases remained unmatched. Germline V lookup: CDR1 MNHEY, CDR2 SVGEGT. This CDR3 is 15 amino acids long. The CDR3 nucleotides are TGTGCCAGCAGCCGGGGACAGCCGAGCTCCTACGAGCAGTACTTC. It codes for CASSRGQPSSYEQYF.

With respect to this clonotype: A much bigger clone sits one base away, suggesting this may be a read error. The rearrangement joins TRBV5-1 to TRBJ2-5; D remains ambiguous. Germline assignment: CDR1 SGHRS and CDR2 YFSETQ. The CDR3 spans 12 residues. Trimming pared 0 bases from V and 7 bases from J, leaving 7 bases between. CDR3 nucleotides: TGCGCCAGCAGCTTGGAGTGGGGGACCCAGTACTTC. This codes for CASSLEWGTQYF.

This clonotype appeared a few times. The chain couples TRBV18 to TRBJ2-5; TRBD1 or TRBD2 may be the D gene (5 bases each). V was clipped by 0 bases and J by 5 bases, with 10 bases between them. The CDR3 is made up of 14 amino acids. The germline gives CDR1 KGHSH, CDR2 LQKENI. The CDR3 protein is CASSPPGTSETQYF. CDR3 coding DNA: TGTGCCAGCTCACCACCGGGGACGTCGGAGACCCAGTACTTC.

This clonotype was picked up many times. The chain employs TRBV12-3 or TRBV12-4 and TRBJ2-7; 9 bases align to TRBD1. The junction had 8 bases not matched to a gene; V was cut back by 5 bases and J by 6 bases. The CDR3 has 14 amino acids. The CDR3 DNA sequence: TGTGCCAGCAGTCCGGGGACAGGGAGGCGCGAGCAGTACTTC. This gives the protein CASSPGTGRREQYF.

CDR3 sequence (DNA): TGCGCCAGCAGCCTGTACCTCGACAGGGGTGGGTATGGCTACACCTTC. Its translation is CASSLYLDRGGYGYTF. This chain links TRBV5-1 with TRBJ1-2; 8 nucleotides align to TRBD1. The V segment lost 4 bases and the J segment 5 bases; nucleotides outside the gene matches: 13. The CDR3 spans 16 residues. Germline loops: CDR1 SGHRS, CDR2 YFSETQ.

This clonotype was detected only a few times. The J gene is TRBJ2-7, the V gene TRBV25-1, with D perhaps TRBD2 (6 bases). The germline V gene has CDR1 MGHDK and CDR2 SYGVNS. This CDR3 spans 13 amino acids. The ends were cut back, 4 bases at V and 5 bases at J, with 12 bases in the middle. CDR3 nucleotide sequence: TGTGCCAGCAGTGGGAGGGTACGGGACGAGCAGTACTTC. Translating it yields CASSGRVRDEQYF.

About this clonotype: Compared with germline, one end of the junction differs, possibly owing to a read error. The chain carries TRBV5-1 and TRBJ2-3; TRBD2 matches 7 bases. The CDR3 consists of 14 residues. Germline CDR1 is SGHRS and CDR2 is YFSETQ. The CDR3 reads CASSLGRETDTQYF. CDR3 DNA sequence: TGTGCCAGCAGCTTAGGGAGGGAGACAGATACGCAGTATTTT.

This clonotype has just a few counts. The V and J genes are TRBV12-3 or TRBV12-4 and TRBJ2-7; D is unresolved. With 7 bases removed from V and 5 bases from J, the gap between germline ends came to 27 bases. This CDR3 region has 17 residues. This CDR3 is CASIPPPEERVLDEQYV. The CDR3 coding sequence is TGTGCCAGCATTCCCCCTCCAGAGGAACGAGTACTCGACGAGCAGTACGTC.